The next 13 T cell receptor beta chains were all read from a single sample in a study of T-cell reconstitution after alpha-beta-depleted transplantation in children. TCRbeta library construction was performed incorporating unique molecular identifiers. TCRdb passed the PCR reads through MiXCR, listing each CDR3 protein once. Of some 200,000 distinct CDR3 sequences listed, 5% to 7.5% are singletons. Source: PBMCs, taken before TCRalphabeta/CD19-depleted stem cell transplant. These receptors all stem from a girl under two years old with combined immunodeficiency, due to receive a stem cell transplant.

This clonotype has ten or more counts. The V call is TRBV24-1, the J call TRBJ2-3; TRBD1 matches at 12 bases. The CDR3 spans 19 residues. The trim removed 3 bases at V and 4 bases at J, leaving 13 bases unmatched. The germline V gene has CDR1 KGHDR and CDR2 SFDVKD. DNA of the CDR3: TGTGCCACCAGTGATCACCGGGACAGGGGGCGCGGCCGAGCAGATACGCAGTATTTT. This translates into CATSDHRDRGRGRADTQYF.

This clonotype appeared many times. V and J are TRBV28 and TRBJ2-7; perhaps D is TRBD1 or TRBD2 (5 bases each). The CDR3 loop spans 13 amino acids. V shed 8 bases and J shed 1 base, with 12 bases lying between them. Per the germline V gene, CDR1 is MDHEN and CDR2 is SYDVKM. The CDR3 nucleotides are TGTGCCAGCCTGGGGGACCCATCCTACGAGCAGTACTTC. Amino acids: CASLGDPSYEQYF.

This clonotype was counted ten times or more. J is TRBJ1-2 and V is TRBV20-1; weak D call: TRBD1 (6 bases). V was shortened by 3 bases and J by 0 bases, with 11 bases between the two germline ends. CDR3 size: 14 residues. CDR1 and CDR2 (germline): DFQATT, SNEGSKA (reference sequence). The CDR3 spells CSARGAGANYGYTF. The CDR3 DNA sequence: TGCAGTGCTAGGGGGGCAGGAGCTAACTATGGCTACACCTTC.

This clonotype was detected only a few times. The chain uses TRBV5-1 and TRBJ2-1; D remains ambiguous. This CDR3 comprises 14 residues. The germline gives CDR1 SGHRS, CDR2 YFSETQ. V lost 3 bases to trimming and J lost 3 bases, with 10 bases between them. CDR3 sequence: CASSWTPSYNEQFF. The CDR3 DNA follows: TGCGCCAGCAGCTGGACGCCCAGCTACAATGAGCAGTTCTTC.

Many counts were recorded for this clonotype. The chain joins TRBV3-1 to TRBJ1-6, with D hard to call. The CDR3 is made up of 14 amino acids. Germline CDR1 and CDR2: LGHDT and YNNKEL (reference sequence). V gave up 9 bases and J gave up 3 bases, with 12 bases separating them. The chain's CDR3 is CASGKEYYNSPLHF. Written as DNA, the CDR3 is TGTGCCAGTGGCAAGGAGTACTATAATTCACCCCTCCACTTT.

This clonotype has at least ten counts. The V and J genes are TRBV12-3 or TRBV12-4 and TRBJ2-3, with TRBD1 as a possible D gene (5 bases). V lost 5 bases and J 3 bases, leaving 12 bases between the germline ends. This CDR3 comprises 14 residues. The CDR3 protein is CASSALSGTDTQYF. CDR3 in DNA: TGTGCCAGCAGTGCCCTCTCAGGGACAGATACGCAGTATTTT.

The sample holds a few counts of this clonotype. The chain combines TRBV19 with TRBJ1-1; possibly TRBD1 for D (6 bases). This CDR3 comprises 16 residues. Germline V gene sequence: CDR1 LNHDA, CDR2 SQIVND (reference sequence). The germline V and J ends were trimmed by 6 bases and 4 bases, with 21 bases remaining between them. The CDR3 region is CASRKAPGGGGTEAFF. The CDR3 DNA sequence: TGTGCCAGTAGAAAGGCCCCCGGGGGCGGAGGCACTGAAGCTTTCTTT.

This clonotype came up a few times. The chain recombines TRBV7-3 with TRBJ2-2; D is undetermined. There are 15 residues in the CDR3. CDR1 and CDR2 from the germline V gene are SGHTA and FQGTGA. Deletions cut 0 bases from V and 4 bases from J, with 9 bases between. The CDR3 nucleotides are TGTGCCAGCAGCTTAACTAGCTCTGGCACCGGGGAGCTGTTTTTT. Protein: CASSLTSSGTGELFF.

This chain uses TRBV15 with TRBJ1-5, with TRBD1 matching 11 bases. This CDR3 has 15 residues. The germline V gene encodes CDR1 LNHNV and CDR2 YYDKDF (reference sequence). V gave up 7 bases and J gave up 6 bases; unmatched junction bases: 8. In DNA form, the CDR3 reads TGTGCCACCACCCGGGACAGGGGGGAGGGTCAGCCCCAGCATTTT. This codes for CATTRDRGEGQPQHF.

This clonotype was recorded many times. This chain joins TRBV4-2 and TRBJ1-1, with D unclear. The CDR3 is 15 residues long. Germline loops: CDR1 LGHNA, CDR2 YNFKEQ. Trimming shortened V by 0 bases and J by 0 bases, and 8 bases separated the two germline ends. The CDR3 sequence: CASSQEWRLNTEAFF. The CDR3 nucleotides read TGTGCCAGCAGCCAAGAGTGGAGACTGAACACTGAAGCTTTCTTT.

This clonotype was counted at least ten times. This rearrangement joins TRBV6-5 to TRBJ2-5; 8 bases line up with TRBD2. V trimming: 2 bases; J trimming: 5 bases; junction bases outside the gene matches: 7. Looked up from germline, CDR1 is MNHEY and CDR2 is SVGAGI. The CDR3 totals 15 residues. For the CDR3, the DNA is TGTGCCAGCAGTTACGAGGCGGGGGGATTCGAGACCCAGTACTTC. Encoded protein: CASSYEAGGFETQYF.

This clonotype has a count of ten or more. The chain employs TRBV28 and TRBJ2-5, with 7 bases identical to TRBD1. Per germline, CDR1 MDHEN and CDR2 SYDVKM. CDR3 size: 17 residues. Trimming at V came to 4 bases and at J to 2 bases, leaving 13 bases not matched to a gene. The CDR3 loop reads CASSSLRTGQLQETQYF. CDR3 coding DNA: TGTGCCAGCAGTTCGTTACGGACAGGACAGCTTCAAGAGACCCAGTACTTC. The whole variable domain, remainder taken from reference TRBV28 and TRBJ2-5, is DVKVTQSSRYLVKRTGEKVFLECVQDMDHENMFWYRQDPGLGLRLIYFSYDVKMKEKGDIPEGYSVSREKKERFSLILESASTNQTSMYLCASSSLRTGQLQETQYFGPGTRLLVL.

This clonotype was recorded many times. This chain links TRBV6-4 with TRBJ2-3; D remains unclear. This CDR3 has 14 residues. Germline V lookup: CDR1 MRHNA, CDR2 SNTAGT. V lost 8 bases to trimming and J lost 3 bases, with 15 bases between them. The CDR3 bases are TGTGCCAGCCTTATCAGGCGTCTTACAGATACGCAGTATTTT. This sequence encodes CASLIRRLTDTQYF.